A selection of T cell receptor beta chains follows, all from one sample in a study. Using its own MiXCR run on the 5' RACE reads, TCRdb lists one record per CDR3 protein. The repertoire includes about 43,000 distinct CDR3 sequences, roughly 23% of them detected once, and around 4% sits in the top ten. The sequenced sample was Tregs sorted from a lymph node. These receptors were collected from a female donor with breast cancer. Each CDR3 is given with its conserved first and last residue. A D gene is named only where the DNA matches it firmly. Size tells how often a clone was seen (once, few, many) or the class of an expanded clone, and some rows leave it out.

TRBD2	TRBV30	-	TRBJ2-1	CAWRGLAGASDEQFF	TGTGCCTGGAGGGGACTAGCGGGAGCGTCTGATGAGCAGTTCTTC
-	TRBV21-1	once	TRBJ1-6	CASNRTGRVSYNSPLHF	TGTGCCAGCAACAGGACAGGGAGAGTCTCCTATAATTCACCCCTCCACTTT
TRBD1	TRBV6-5	many	TRBJ2-5	CASRRRTGGRIETQYF	TGTGCCAGCAGACGCCGGACAGGGGGAAGGATCGAGACCCAGTACTTC
-	TRBV20-1	many	TRBJ1-4	CSARQGGATNEKLFF	TGCAGTGCTAGGCAAGGGGGTGCAACTAATGAAAAACTGTTTTTT
-	TRBV9	-	TRBJ2-2	CASSAPNPHTGELFF	TGTGCCAGCAGCGCCCCTAACCCCCACACCGGGGAGCTGTTTTTT
-	TRBV5-1	-	TRBJ2-1	CASSFQGNYNEQFF	TGCGCCAGCAGCTTCCAAGGTAACTACAATGAGCAGTTCTTC
-	TRBV6-5	-	TRBJ1-2	CASSYSTVTNYGYTF	TGTGCCAGCAGTTATTCGACAGTCACTAACTATGGCTACACCTTC
TRBD2	TRBV9	few	TRBJ2-5	CASSVDGGREETQYF	TGTGCCAGCAGCGTAGATGGCGGGAGGGAAGAGACCCAGTACTTC
TRBD2	TRBV10-3	many	TRBJ2-7	CAIRAGESYEQYF	TGTGCCATCCGAGCGGGGGAATCCTACGAGCAGTACTTC
TRBD2	TRBV5-1	many	TRBJ2-7	CASSLDAAGLYEQYF	TGCGCCAGCAGCTTGGATGCGGCGGGACTATACGAGCAGTACTTC
TRBD1	TRBV29-1	many	TRBJ2-3	CSVRQGVTDTQYF	TGCAGCGTTCGCCAGGGGGTCACAGATACGCAGTATTTT
-	TRBV9	-	TRBJ2-2	CASSERDRQNTGELFF	TGTGCCAGCAGCGAGCGGGACAGACAGAACACCGGGGAGCTGTTTTTT
-	TRBV20-1	many	TRBJ2-7	CSARVGIPYEQYF	TGCAGTGCTAGAGTAGGGATTCCCTACGAGCAGTACTTC
-	TRBV15	-	TRBJ1-1	CATSLQDFLNTEAFF	TGTGCCACCAGCTTACAGGATTTCCTGAACACTGAAGCTTTCTTT
TRBD2	TRBV4-3	-	TRBJ2-7	CASSQGIPGLAGVRTYEQYF	TGCGCCAGCAGCCAAGGGATACCGGGACTAGCGGGAGTCCGTACCTACGAGCAGTACTTC
-	TRBV12-3/TRBV12-4	-	TRBJ1-2	CASSFPGRDYGYTF	TGTGCCAGCAGTTTTCCAGGGAGGGACTATGGCTACACCTTC
TRBD1	TRBV5-1	many	TRBJ1-1	CASRWTGVNTEAFF	TGCGCCAGCAGATGGACAGGGGTAAACACTGAAGCTTTCTTT
-	TRBV4-1	few	TRBJ2-4	CASSPSGTFLAKNIQYF	TGCGCCAGCAGCCCAAGCGGGACATTCTTAGCCAAAAACATTCAGTACTTC